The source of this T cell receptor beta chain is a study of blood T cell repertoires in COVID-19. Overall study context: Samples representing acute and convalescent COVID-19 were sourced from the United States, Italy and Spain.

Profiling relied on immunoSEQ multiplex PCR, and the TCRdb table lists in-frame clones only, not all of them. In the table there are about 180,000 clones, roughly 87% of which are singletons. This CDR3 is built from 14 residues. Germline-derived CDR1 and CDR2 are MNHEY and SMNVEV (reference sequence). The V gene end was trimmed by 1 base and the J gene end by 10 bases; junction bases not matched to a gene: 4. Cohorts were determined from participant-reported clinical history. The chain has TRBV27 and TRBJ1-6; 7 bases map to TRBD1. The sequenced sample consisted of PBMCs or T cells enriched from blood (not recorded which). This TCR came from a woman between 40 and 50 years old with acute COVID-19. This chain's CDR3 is CASSLYRGGSPLHF. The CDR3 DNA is TGTGCCAGCAGTTTATACAGGGGCGGCTCACCCCTCCACTTT.